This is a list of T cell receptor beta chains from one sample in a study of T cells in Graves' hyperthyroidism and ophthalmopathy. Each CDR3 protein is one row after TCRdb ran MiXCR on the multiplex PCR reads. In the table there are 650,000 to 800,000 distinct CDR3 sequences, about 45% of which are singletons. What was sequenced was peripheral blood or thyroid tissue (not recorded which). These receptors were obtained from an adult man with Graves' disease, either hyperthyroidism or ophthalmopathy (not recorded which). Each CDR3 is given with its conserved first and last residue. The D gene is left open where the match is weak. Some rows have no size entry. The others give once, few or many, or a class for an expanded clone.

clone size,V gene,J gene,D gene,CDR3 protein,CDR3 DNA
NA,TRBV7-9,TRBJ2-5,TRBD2,CASSAGASGGHQETQYF,TGTGCCAGCAGCGCGGGGGCTAGCGGGGGTCACCAAGAGACCCAGTACTTC
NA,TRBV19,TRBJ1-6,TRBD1,CASSRTGTVGNSPLHF,TGCGCCAGTAGTCGGACAGGGACAGTGGGTAATTCACCCCTCCACTTT
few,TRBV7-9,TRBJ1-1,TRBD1,CASSPPTGGETEAFF,TGTGCCAGCAGCCCACCGACAGGGGGTGAGACTGAAGCTTTCTTT
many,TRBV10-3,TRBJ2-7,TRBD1,CAISDPWDREVYEQYF,TGTGCCATCAGTGACCCGTGGGACAGGGAGGTGTACGAGCAGTACTTC
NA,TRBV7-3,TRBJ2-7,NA,CASGSIDEQYF,TGTGCCAGCGGGAGTATCGACGAGCAGTACTTC
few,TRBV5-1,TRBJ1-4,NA,CASREDVANEKLFF,TGCGCCAGCAGAGAGGACGTAGCAAATGAAAAACTGTTTTTT
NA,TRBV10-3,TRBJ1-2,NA,CARAGRDYGYTF,TGTGCTAGAGCAGGGAGAGATTATGGCTACACCTTC
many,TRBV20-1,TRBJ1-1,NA,CSARDSGNTEAFF,TGCAGTGCTAGAGATTCAGGGAACACTGAAGCTTTCTTT
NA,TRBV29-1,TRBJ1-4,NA,CSVERGREKLFF,TGCAGCGTTGAGAGGGGCAGGGAAAAACTGTTTTTT
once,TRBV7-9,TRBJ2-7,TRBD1,CASSQGQGDSYEQYF,TGTGCCAGCAGCCAAGGACAGGGGGACTCCTACGAGCAGTACTTC
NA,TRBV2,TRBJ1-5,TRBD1,CASSEGRGATQPQHF,TGTGCCAGCAGTGAAGGCAGGGGGGCAACACAGCCCCAGCATTTT
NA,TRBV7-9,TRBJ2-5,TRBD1,CASRGTGRSQETQYF,TGTGCCAGCAGGGGGACAGGGAGAAGCCAAGAGACCCAGTACTTC
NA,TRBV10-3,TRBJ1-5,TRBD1,CASSDRTGFSNQPQHF,TGTGCCAGCAGTGACAGGACAGGGTTTAGCAATCAGCCCCAGCATTTT
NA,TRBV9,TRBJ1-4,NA,CASSDDGPNEKLFF,TGTGCCAGCAGCGATGATGGACCGAATGAAAAACTGTTTTTT
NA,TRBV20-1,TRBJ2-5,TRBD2,CSAGRGEQETQYF,TGCAGTGCTGGGCGGGGGGAACAAGAGACCCAGTACTTC
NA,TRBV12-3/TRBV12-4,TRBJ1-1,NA,CASSEGITGNTEAFF,TGTGCCAGCAGCGAGGGGATAACAGGGAACACTGAAGCTTTCTTT
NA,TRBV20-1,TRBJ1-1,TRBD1,CSARDRGTNTEAFF,TGCAGTGCTAGGGACAGGGGGACGAACACTGAAGCTTTCTTT
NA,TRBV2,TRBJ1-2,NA,CASSDLEAGPYGYTF,TGTGCCAGCAGTGACTTGGAGGCAGGCCCCTATGGCTACACCTTC
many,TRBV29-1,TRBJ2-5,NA,CSVEVGETQYF,TGCAGCGTTGAAGTAGGGGAGACCCAGTACTTC
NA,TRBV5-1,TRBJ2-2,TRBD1,CASSMGTGSTGELFF,TGCGCCAGCAGCATGGGGACAGGGAGCACCGGGGAGCTGTTTTTT
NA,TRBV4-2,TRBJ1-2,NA,CASSVEGGGYTF,TGTGCCAGCAGCGTAGAAGGGGGAGGCTACACCTTC
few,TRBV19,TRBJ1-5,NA,CASSPRWGDDQPQHF,TGTGCCAGCAGCCCCCGTTGGGGGGACGATCAGCCCCAGCATTTT
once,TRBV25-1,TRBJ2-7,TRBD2,CARPGTSLTYEQYF,TGTGCTAGACCCGGGACTAGCCTAACCTACGAGCAGTACTTC
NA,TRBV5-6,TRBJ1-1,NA,CASSFPGPEAFF,TGTGCCAGCAGCTTTCCAGGTCCCGAAGCTTTCTTT
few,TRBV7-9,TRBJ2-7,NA,CASSQEGGGRSYEQYF,TGTGCCAGCAGCCAAGAAGGAGGCGGCAGATCCTACGAGCAGTACTTC
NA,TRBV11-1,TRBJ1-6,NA,CARGGLESPLHF,TGTGCTAGAGGAGGGTTGGAGTCACCCCTCCACTTT
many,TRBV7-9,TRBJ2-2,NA,CASSRDPNTGELFF,TGTGCCAGCAGCCGTGACCCGAACACCGGGGAGCTGTTTTTT
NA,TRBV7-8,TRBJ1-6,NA,CASSRESPLHF,TGTGCCAGCAGTAGAGAGTCACCCCTCCACTTT
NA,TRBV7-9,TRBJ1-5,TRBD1,CASSEQGPYQPQHF,TGTGCCAGCAGTGAACAGGGGCCCTATCAGCCCCAGCATTTT
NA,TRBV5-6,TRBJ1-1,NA,CASSFPNAEAFF,TGTGCCAGCAGCTTCCCAAACGCTGAAGCTTTCTTT
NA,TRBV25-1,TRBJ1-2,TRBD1,CASSDPDRVRDYGYTF,TGTGCCAGCAGTGACCCTGACAGGGTTAGGGACTATGGCTACACCTTC
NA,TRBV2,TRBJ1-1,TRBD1,CASSERTGLGDTEAFF,TGTGCCAGCAGTGAGAGGACAGGGCTTGGCGACACTGAAGCTTTCTTT
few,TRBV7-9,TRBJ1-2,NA,CASSLQDTNYGYTF,TGTGCCAGCAGCTTGCAGGATACTAACTATGGCTACACCTTC
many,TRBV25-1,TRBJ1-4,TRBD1,CASSQAGQGYEKLFF,TGTGCCAGCAGTCAGGCGGGACAGGGATATGAAAAACTGTTTTTT
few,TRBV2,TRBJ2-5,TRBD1,CASSPPGQGSQETQYF,TGTGCCAGCAGCCCACCGGGACAGGGGTCCCAAGAGACCCAGTACTTC
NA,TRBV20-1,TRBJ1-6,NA,CSARVDASPLHF,TGCAGTGCTAGAGTCGACGCTTCACCCCTCCACTTT
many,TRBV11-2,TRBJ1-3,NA,CASSPGGNTIYF,TGTGCCAGCAGCCCCGGGGGAAACACCATATATTTT
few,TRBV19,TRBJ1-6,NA,CASNLAPGNPGLGSPLHF,TGTGCCAGTAATCTCGCCCCTGGGAACCCGGGCCTCGGGTCACCCCTCCACTTT
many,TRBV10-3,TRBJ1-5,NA,CAISEEGGNQPQHF,TGTGCCATCAGTGAAGAGGGTGGCAATCAGCCCCAGCATTTT
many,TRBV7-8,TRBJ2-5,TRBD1,CASSFPTPGFRDRDQETQYF,TGTGCCAGCAGCTTCCCCACCCCGGGCTTCCGGGACAGGGACCAAGAGACCCAGTACTTC
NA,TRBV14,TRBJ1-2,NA,CASSQVGGYYGYTF,TGTGCCAGCAGCCAAGTGGGGGGATACTATGGCTACACCTTC
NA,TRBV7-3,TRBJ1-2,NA,CASSYDGRNGYTF,TGTGCCAGCAGTTACGACGGTCGGAATGGCTACACCTTC
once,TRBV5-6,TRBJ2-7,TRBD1,CASSPWTGAAYEQYF,TGTGCCAGCAGCCCCTGGACAGGGGCCGCCTACGAGCAGTACTTC
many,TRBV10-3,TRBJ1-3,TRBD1,CAISLGTGTAGNTIYF,TGTGCCATCAGTTTAGGGACAGGGACCGCTGGAAACACCATATATTTT
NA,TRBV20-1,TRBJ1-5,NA,CSARDPRGALSNQPQHF,TGCAGTGCTAGAGATCCACGTGGGGCCCTTAGCAATCAGCCCCAGCATTTT
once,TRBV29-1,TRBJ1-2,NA,CSLDGGHLYGYTF,TGCAGCTTGGACGGGGGGCACCTCTATGGCTACACCTTC
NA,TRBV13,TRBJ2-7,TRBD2,CASSPGLAETYEQYF,TGTGCCAGCAGCCCAGGACTAGCGGAAACCTACGAGCAGTACTTC
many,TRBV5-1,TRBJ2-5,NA,CASSLEVWGETQYF,TGCGCCAGCAGCTTGGAAGTTTGGGGAGAGACCCAGTACTTC
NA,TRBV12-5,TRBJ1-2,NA,CASGFSGAYGYTF,TGTGCTAGTGGTTTTTCCGGGGCCTATGGCTACACCTTC
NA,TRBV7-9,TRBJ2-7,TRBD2,CASSLASGGDYEQYF,TGTGCCAGCAGCTTAGCGAGCGGGGGGGACTACGAGCAGTACTTC
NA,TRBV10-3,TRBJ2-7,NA,CAISGQENSYEQYF,TGTGCCATCAGTGGACAGGAAAACTCCTACGAGCAGTACTTC
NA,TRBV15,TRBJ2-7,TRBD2,CATSRDRPGSGGNEQYF,TGTGCCACCAGCAGAGATCGTCCAGGGTCGGGAGGCAATGAGCAGTACTTC
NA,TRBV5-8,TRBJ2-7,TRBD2,CASRTLGLADFSYEQYF,TGTGCCAGCAGGACGCTGGGGCTAGCGGATTTCTCCTACGAGCAGTACTTC
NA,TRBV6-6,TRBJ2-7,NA,CASRGREYEQYF,TGTGCCAGCAGGGGACGAGAGTACGAGCAGTACTTC
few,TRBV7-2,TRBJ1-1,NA,CASLPGTTIREAFF,TGTGCCAGCCTCCCCGGGACAACCATCCGGGAAGCTTTCTTT
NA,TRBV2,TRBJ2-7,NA,CASGRDLSYEQYF,TGTGCCAGCGGGCGGGACCTCTCCTACGAGCAGTACTTC
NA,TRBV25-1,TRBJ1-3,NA,CAKRSFGNTIYF,TGTGCCAAAAGGTCCTTTGGAAACACCATATATTTT
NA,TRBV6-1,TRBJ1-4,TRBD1,CASRGPGQEKLFF,TGTGCCAGCAGGGGTCCGGGACAGGAAAAACTGTTTTTT
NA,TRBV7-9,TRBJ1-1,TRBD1,CASSLISGQAFF,TGTGCCAGCAGCTTGATATCGGGACAGGCTTTCTTT
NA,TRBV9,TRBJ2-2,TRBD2,CASSVVTGGTGELFF,TGTGCCAGCAGCGTAGTTACGGGAGGGACCGGGGAGCTGTTTTTT